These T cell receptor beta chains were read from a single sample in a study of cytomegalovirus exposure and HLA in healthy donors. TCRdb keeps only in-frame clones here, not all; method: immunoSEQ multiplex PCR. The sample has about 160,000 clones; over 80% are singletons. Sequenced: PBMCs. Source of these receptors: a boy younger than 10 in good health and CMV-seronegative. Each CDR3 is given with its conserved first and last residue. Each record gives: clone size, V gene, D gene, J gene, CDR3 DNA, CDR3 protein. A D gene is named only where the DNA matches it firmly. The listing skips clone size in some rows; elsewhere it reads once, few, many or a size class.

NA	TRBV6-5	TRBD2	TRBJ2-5	TGTGCCAGCAGTTTAACGGGGGGTTGGGAGACCCAGTACTTC	CASSLTGGWETQYF
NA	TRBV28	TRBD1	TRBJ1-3	TGTGCCAGCAGTCTGACAGGGCGGAGAAACACCATATATTTT	CASSLTGRRNTIYF
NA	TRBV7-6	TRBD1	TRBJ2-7	TGTGCCAGCAGCTTAGGTCCGGGACAGGGGGCGCGGGGTGCCCAGTACTTC	CASSLGPGQGARGAQYF
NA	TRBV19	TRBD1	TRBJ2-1	TGTGCCAGTAGCCTAACAGGGGGCCCGAACAATGAGCAGTTCTTC	CASSLTGGPNNEQFF
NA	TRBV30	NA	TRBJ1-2	TGTGCCTGGAGAGGGGGGGCTCTCTCTGGCTACACCTTC	CAWRGGALSGYTF
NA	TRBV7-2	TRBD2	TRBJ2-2	TGTGCCAGCAGCTTTTGGCGGGAGGGCCCTATCAAGAACACCGGGGAGCTGTTTTTT	CASSFWREGPIKNTGELFF
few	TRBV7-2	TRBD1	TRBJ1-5	TGTGCCAGCAGTTTGACAGGGGCGAGCAATCAGCCCCAGCATTTT	CASSLTGASNQPQHF
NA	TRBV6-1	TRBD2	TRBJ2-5	TGTGCCAGCAGTTCTAGCGGGGATAGGACCCAGTACTTC	CASSSSGDRTQYF
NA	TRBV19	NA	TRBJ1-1	TGTGCCAGTAGGATCCGGGACATTTCCAAGAACACTGAAGCTTTCTTT	CASRIRDISKNTEAFF
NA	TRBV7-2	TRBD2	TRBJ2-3	TGTGCCAGCAGCTTAGTGGGCGGGGGGGCAGATACGCAGTATTTT	CASSLVGGGADTQYF
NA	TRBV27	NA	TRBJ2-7	TGTGCCAGCAGCCAGGGCCACTACTACGAGCAGTACTTC	CASSQGHYYEQYF
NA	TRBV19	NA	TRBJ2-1	TGTGCCAGTAGTATCGGACAGAGACATTACAATGAGCAGTTCTTC	CASSIGQRHYNEQFF
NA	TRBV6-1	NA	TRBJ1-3	TGTGCCAGCAGTGAAGTGGCAGGTGGAAACACCATATATTTT	CASSEVAGGNTIYF
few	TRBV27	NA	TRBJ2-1	TGTGCCAGCAGTTTAGGTAACGAGTACAATGAGCAGTTCTTC	CASSLGNEYNEQFF
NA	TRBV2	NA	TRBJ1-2	TGTGCCAGACCCCCCAGGGGTCGCCAGGGGTTCGGCTACACCTTC	CARPPRGRQGFGYTF
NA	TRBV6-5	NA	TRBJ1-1	TGTGCCAGCAGTTATCGGCGCGGCAGTGAAGCTTTCTTT	CASSYRRGSEAFF
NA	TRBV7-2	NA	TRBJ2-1	TGTGCCAGCAGCTTAAGGACAGTAGCGCCGCGGGATGAGCAGTTCTTC	CASSLRTVAPRDEQFF
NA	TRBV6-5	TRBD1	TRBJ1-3	TGTGCCAGCAGCCCAGGGACAGGGGGCTGGTACACCATATATTTT	CASSPGTGGWYTIYF
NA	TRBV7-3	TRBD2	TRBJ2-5	TGTGCCAGCAGCTTTAGCGGGAGTGGGGTAGAGACCCAGTACTTC	CASSFSGSGVETQYF
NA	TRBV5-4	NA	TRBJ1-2	TGTGCCAGCAGCTTTAGGACAGCGTATGATGGCTACACCTTC	CASSFRTAYDGYTF
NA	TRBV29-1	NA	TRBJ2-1	TGCAGCGTTGGGGAAGCGGCCTTTAACAATGAGCAGTTCTTC	CSVGEAAFNNEQFF
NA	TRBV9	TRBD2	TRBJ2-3	TGTGCCAGCAGCCCCTTTGCGGTAGCGGGATACACAGATACGCAGTATTTT	CASSPFAVAGYTDTQYF
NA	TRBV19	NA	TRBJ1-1	TGTGCCAGTAAGTGGAAAGGGAGTTACACTGAAGCTTTCTTT	CASKWKGSYTEAFF
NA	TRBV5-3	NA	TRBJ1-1	TGTGCCGGGAGCAAGAGGGAGCCCCATAAACCCGGAGCTTTCTTT	CAGSKREPHKPGAFF
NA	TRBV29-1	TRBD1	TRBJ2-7	TGCAGCGTCCAAAACAGGGGGTTTGGGTACGAGCAGTACTTC	CSVQNRGFGYEQYF
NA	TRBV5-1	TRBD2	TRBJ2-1	TGCGCCAGCACTGATAGCGGGAGTTCCTTGAATGAGCAGTTCTTC	CASTDSGSSLNEQFF
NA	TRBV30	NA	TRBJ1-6	TGTGCCTGGAGTGTATGGCTTTCACCCCTCCACTTT	CAWSVWLSPLHF
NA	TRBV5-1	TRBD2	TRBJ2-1	TGCGCCAGCAGAGAACGACTAGCGGGAGGTGATGAGCAGTTCTTC	CASRERLAGGDEQFF
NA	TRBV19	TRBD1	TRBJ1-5	TGTGCCAGTAGTCCAGGGACAGTTGTTGGCAATCAGCCCCAGCATTTT	CASSPGTVVGNQPQHF
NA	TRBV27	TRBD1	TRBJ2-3	TGTGCCAGCAGGGACAGGGGATACACAGATACGCAGTATTTT	CASRDRGYTDTQYF
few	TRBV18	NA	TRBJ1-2	TGTGCCAGCTCGCGGGGGTCTAACTATGGCTACACCTTC	CASSRGSNYGYTF
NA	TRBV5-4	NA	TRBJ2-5	TGTGCCAGCAGCGGAAGGGGGGGACCGGAGACCCAGTACTTC	CASSGRGGPETQYF
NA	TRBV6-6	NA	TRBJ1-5	TGTGCCAGCAGTTGGCAGGCCCCTCAGCCCCAGCATTTT	CASSWQAPQPQHF
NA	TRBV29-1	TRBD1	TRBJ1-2	TGCAGCGTCCGGGACAGGGGGAATTCAAACTATGGCTACACCTTC	CSVRDRGNSNYGYTF
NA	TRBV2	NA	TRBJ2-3	TGTGCCAGCAAGTACTTCGATTACACAGATACGCAGTATTTT	CASKYFDYTDTQYF
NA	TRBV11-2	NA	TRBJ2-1	TGTGCCAGCAGCTTAGGGCGGGATGAGCAGTTCTTC	CASSLGRDEQFF
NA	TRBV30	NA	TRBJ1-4	TGTGCCTGGAGTCGTGACAGTTCAACTAATGAAAAACTGTTTTTT	CAWSRDSSTNEKLFF
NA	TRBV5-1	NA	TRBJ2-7	TGCGCCAGCAGCTCCGGGACACCCGAGCAGTACTTC	CASSSGTPEQYF
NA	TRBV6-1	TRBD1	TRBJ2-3	TGTGCCAGCAGTGAGGGGACAGGGCCAGATACGCAGTATTTT	CASSEGTGPDTQYF
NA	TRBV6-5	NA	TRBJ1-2	TGTGCCAGCAGAAGCTTAGCTAACTATGGCTACACCTTC	CASRSLANYGYTF
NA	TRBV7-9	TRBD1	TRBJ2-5	TGTGCCAGCAGCTTACGACAGGGCAAGGAGACCCAGTACTTC	CASSLRQGKETQYF
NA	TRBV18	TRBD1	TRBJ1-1	TGTGCCAGCTCCGGACAGGGGAATACTGAAGCTTTCTTT	CASSGQGNTEAFF
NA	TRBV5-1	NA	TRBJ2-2	TGCGCCAGCAGCTTGGACAGGAACACCGGGGAGCTGTTTTTT	CASSLDRNTGELFF
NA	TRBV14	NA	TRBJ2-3	TGTGCCAGCAGCCACAGGGGACGAGATACGCAGTATTTT	CASSHRGRDTQYF
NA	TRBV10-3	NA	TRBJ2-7	TGTGCCATCAGTGACTGGCAGGGAAGGAACGAGCAGTACTTC	CAISDWQGRNEQYF
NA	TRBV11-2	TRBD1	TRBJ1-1	TGTGCCAGCAGCCCCCAGGGACAGCCGAACACTGAAGCTTTCTTT	CASSPQGQPNTEAFF
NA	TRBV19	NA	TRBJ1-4	TGTGCCAGTAGTATAGGCGGTGCAACTAATGAAAAACTGTTTTTT	CASSIGGATNEKLFF
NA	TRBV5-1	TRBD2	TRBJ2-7	TGCGCCAGCAGCTCGGGACTAGCGGGAGCCTACGAGCAGTACTTC	CASSSGLAGAYEQYF
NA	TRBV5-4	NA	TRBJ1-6	TGTGCCAGCAGCTCAGACAGAGGTATTAATTCACCCCTCCACTTT	CASSSDRGINSPLHF
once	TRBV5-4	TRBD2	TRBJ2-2	TGTGCCAGCAGTTTCGGGACTAGCGGGAAAGTCGGGGAGCTGTTTTTT	CASSFGTSGKVGELFF
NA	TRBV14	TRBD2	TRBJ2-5	TGTGCCAGCAGCCAAGGGCCCGATAGCGGGGGCCGGTGGGAGACCCAGTACTTC	CASSQGPDSGGRWETQYF